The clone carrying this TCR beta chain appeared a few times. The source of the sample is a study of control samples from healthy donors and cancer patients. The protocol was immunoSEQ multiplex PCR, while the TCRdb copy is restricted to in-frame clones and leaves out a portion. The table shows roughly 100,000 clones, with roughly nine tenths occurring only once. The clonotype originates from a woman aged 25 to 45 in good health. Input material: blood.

The CDR3 protein is CASSPPRQGQAKNIQYF. CDR3 bases: TGTGCCAGCAGCCCCCCGCGACAGGGACAAGCCAAAAACATTCAGTACTTC. The rearrangement uses TRBV27 and TRBJ2-4, with 7 bases lining up with TRBD1. The CDR3 spans 17 residues. V trimming: 6 bases; J trimming: 0 bases; junction bases outside the gene matches: 11. Germline V gene sequence: CDR1 MNHEY, CDR2 SMNVEV (reference sequence).